A single sample is the source of the 7 T cell receptor beta chains below, sequenced in a study of shared clonotypes between healthy human individuals. Profiled with immunoSEQ multiplex PCR; TCRdb holds only in-frame clones, not every one. The table has over 1.5 million clones, roughly 98% seen once; the top ten hold roughly 0.45%. Specimen: naive CD4+ T cells sorted from blood. This sample's subset: CD45RA+ positively selected. Receptors were obtained from a man under 40 in good health.

This chain connects TRBV5-4 to TRBJ2-7; TRBD1 might be the D (7 bases). V was pared by 4 bases and J by 6 bases, with 14 bases between. This CDR3 has 13 residues. Germline loops: CDR1 SGHNT, CDR2 YYREEE (reference sequence). The CDR3 spells CASSRDSGGEQYF. The CDR3 DNA sequence: TGTGCCAGCAGCCGGGACTCAGGGGGCGAGCAGTACTTC.

A note on this clone: The sample contains more than one DNA sequence encoding this CDR3. The chain combines TRBV28 with TRBJ1-2; 10 bases line up with TRBD1. CDR1 is MDHEN, CDR2 SYDVKM, per germline. Losses at the gene ends were 3 bases for V and 5 bases for J; bases not matched to a gene: 3. This CDR3 has 14 residues. The CDR3 DNA follows: TGTGCCAGCAGTTTGGACAGGGGGGATTATGGCTACACCTTC. It yields the protein CASSLDRGDYGYTF.

This chain links TRBV5-1 with TRBJ2-1; D perhaps matches TRBD2 (6 bases). Germline CDR1 reads SGHRS; CDR2 reads YFSETQ. V was trimmed by 3 bases and J by 4 bases, leaving 11 bases between them. This CDR3 has 14 amino acids. This chain's CDR3 is CASSSGGLYNEQFF. CDR3 in DNA: TGCGCCAGCAGCTCGGGCGGACTATACAATGAGCAGTTCTTC. Variable domain in full (rest from reference TRBV5-1 and TRBJ2-1): KAGVTQTPRYLIKTRGQQVTLSCSPISGHRSVSWYQQTPGQGLQFLFEYFSETQRNKGNFPGRFSGRQFSNSRSEMNVSTLELGDSALYLCASSSGGLYNEQFFGPGTRLTVL.

CDR3 in amino acids: CASSIQGETEAFF. CDR3 DNA: TGTGCCAGCAGCATACAGGGGGAAACTGAAGCTTTCTTT. The V gene is TRBV7-9, the J gene TRBJ1-1; 8 bases match TRBD1. The junction had 4 bases not matched to a gene; V was cut back by 5 bases and J by 5 bases. Germline CDR1 is SEHNR and CDR2 is FQNEAQ (reference sequence). The CDR3 is 13 residues long.

The V call is TRBV6-9, the J call TRBJ2-1; D gene ambiguous. The CDR3 is made up of 10 amino acids. Germline CDR1 reads MNHGY; CDR2 reads SVAAGI. V was pared by 6 bases and J by 8 bases, with 5 bases between. The CDR3 nucleotides read TGTGCCAGCAGGAATTATGAGCAGTTCTTC. This gives the protein CASRNYEQFF.

The chain employs TRBV4-3 and TRBJ2-2; unclear D gene. There are 15 residues in the CDR3. The V and J ends lost 3 bases and 2 bases respectively, with 10 bases between them. Germline V gives CDR1 LGHNA, CDR2 YSLEER. CDR3 sequence reads: CASSQDGSNTGELFF. In DNA, the CDR3 is TGCGCCAGCAGCCAGGACGGGTCTAACACCGGGGAGCTGTTTTTT.

The chain recombines TRBV10-3 with TRBJ2-7; D is perhaps TRBD1 (5 bases). This CDR3 spans 14 amino acids. Looked up from germline, CDR1 is ENHRY and CDR2 is SYGVKD. V lost 6 bases, J lost 1 base, and 13 bases lay in between. CDR3 amino acids: CAISPQTGSYEQYF. CDR3 DNA: TGTGCCATCAGCCCCCAAACAGGATCCTACGAGCAGTACTTC.